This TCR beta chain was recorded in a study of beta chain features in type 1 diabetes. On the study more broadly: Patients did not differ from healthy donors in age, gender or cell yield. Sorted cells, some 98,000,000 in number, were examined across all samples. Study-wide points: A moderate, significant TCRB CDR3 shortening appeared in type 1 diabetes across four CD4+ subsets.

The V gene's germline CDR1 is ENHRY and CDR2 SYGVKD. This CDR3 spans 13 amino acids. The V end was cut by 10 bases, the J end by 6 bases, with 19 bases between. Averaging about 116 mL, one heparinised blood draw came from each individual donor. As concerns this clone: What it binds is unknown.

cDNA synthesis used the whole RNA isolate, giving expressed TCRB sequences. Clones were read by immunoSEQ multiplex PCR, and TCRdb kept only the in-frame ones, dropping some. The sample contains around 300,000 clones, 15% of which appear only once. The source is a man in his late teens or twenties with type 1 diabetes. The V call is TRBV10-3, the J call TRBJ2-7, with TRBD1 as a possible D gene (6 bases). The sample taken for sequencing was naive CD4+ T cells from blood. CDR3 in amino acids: CATEGLLQGEQYF. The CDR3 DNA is TGTGCCACCGAAGGACTGCTACAGGGCGAGCAGTACTTC.